Listed below are T cell receptor beta chains from one sample, sequenced in a study of CD8 T cells in ankylosing spondylitis. TCRdb recomputed calls from the 5' RACE reads with MiXCR, one row per CDR3 protein. The sample comprises roughly 180,000 distinct CDR3 sequences, 10% to 15% of which are singletons, and approximately 11% rests with the top ten. Sample: blood, either unsorted or a sorted T cell fraction (not recorded which). These receptors were taken from a female donor with ankylosing spondylitis or in good health (not recorded which). Both conserved end residues are part of each CDR3. A D gene is named only where the DNA matches it firmly. Expanded clones are given a class, and other clones once, few, many or no size at all.

TRBV27	TRBJ2-7	many	-	CASSSAWGYEQYF	TGTGCCAGCAGCAGTGCCTGGGGCTACGAGCAGTACTTC
TRBV24-1	TRBJ2-1	many	TRBD1	CATERAQGDTYNEQFF	TGTGCCACCGAACGCGCACAGGGGGATACTTACAATGAGCAGTTCTTC
TRBV6-2/TRBV6-3	TRBJ2-7	few	TRBD1	CASRDAGTGGSYEQYF	TGTGCCAGCAGGGACGCCGGGACAGGGGGTTCCTACGAGCAGTACTTC
TRBV5-1	TRBJ2-7	many	-	CASSSNRVSEQYF	TGCGCCAGCAGCTCCAATAGGGTAAGCGAGCAGTACTTC
TRBV7-9	TRBJ2-7	-	-	CASSLRGVEYEQYF	TGTGCCAGCAGCCTCCGCGGGGTCGAATACGAGCAGTACTTC
TRBV7-2	TRBJ1-4	few	-	CASSARQAGEKLFF	TGTGCCAGCAGCGCCAGACAGGCGGGTGAAAAACTGTTTTTT
TRBV7-2	TRBJ2-2	-	-	CASSLVLTTGELFF	TGTGCCAGCAGCTTAGTACTAACCACCGGGGAGCTGTTTTTT
TRBV20-1	TRBJ2-2	-	TRBD1	CSGRQGNTGELFF	TGCAGTGGCAGACAGGGGAACACCGGGGAGCTGTTTTTT
TRBV15	TRBJ2-7	-	-	CATSSDRGFSLYEQYF	TGTGCCACCAGCAGTGATCGGGGCTTTTCTCTCTACGAGCAGTACTTC
TRBV28	TRBJ2-7	many	-	CASRDGLSYEQYF	TGTGCCAGCAGAGACGGACTCTCCTACGAGCAGTACTTC
TRBV7-8	TRBJ2-1	-	TRBD2	CASIPTRTSHGDEQFF	TGTGCCAGCATCCCAACTCGGACTAGTCATGGCGATGAGCAGTTCTTC
TRBV11-3	TRBJ2-3	many	TRBD2	CASSLDGASGTQDTQYF	TGTGCCAGCAGCTTAGATGGGGCTAGCGGGACCCAAGATACGCAGTATTTT
TRBV7-2	TRBJ2-2	-	-	CASSQGPYTGELFF	TGTGCCAGCAGCCAGGGCCCATACACCGGGGAGCTGTTTTTT
TRBV5-1	TRBJ1-1	many	TRBD1	CASRTGGLNTEAFF	TGCGCCAGCCGGACAGGGGGATTGAACACTGAAGCTTTCTTT
TRBV30	TRBJ1-4	few	-	CAWSVMEIPGPEKLFF	TGTGCCTGGAGTGTAATGGAGATACCGGGTCCGGAAAAACTGTTTTTT
TRBV5-1	TRBJ2-1	-	TRBD2	CASSSAGGNEQFF	TGCGCCAGCAGCAGCGCGGGGGGGAATGAGCAGTTCTTC
TRBV12-3/TRBV12-4	TRBJ1-2	few	TRBD1	CAIRQGEYGYTF	TGTGCCATCCGACAGGGCGAATATGGCTACACCTTC